In its sample, the clone carrying this T cell receptor (beta chain) was seen many times. Ahead of thyroid surgery, no patient had received treatment of any kind. The record originates from a study of metastatic and nonmetastatic thyroid tumors. For the study at large: Comparative analysis of repertoires was undertaken across blood and tumor or nodule tissue obtained from malignant and benign thyroid patients.

V shed 3 bases and J shed 10 bases, with 10 bases lying between them. This CDR3 contains 11 residues. Germline CDR1 reads DFQATT; CDR2 reads SNEGSKA (reference sequence). Using MiXCR, TCRdb re-called clones from the PCR reads. This table holds under 20,000 clones, roughly 15% found once. The source of this sequence is a male donor with papillary thyroid cancer or a benign thyroid nodule (not recorded which). Some clones in this sample may be carry-over from other donors' samples. The chain joins TRBV20-1 to TRBJ2-1; D assignment may be TRBD1 or TRBD2 (5 bases each). The sample taken for sequencing was blood. DNA for the CDR3: TGCAGTGCTAGCTTGGGGGAGGAGCAGTTCTTC. The encoded protein is CSASLGEEQFF.